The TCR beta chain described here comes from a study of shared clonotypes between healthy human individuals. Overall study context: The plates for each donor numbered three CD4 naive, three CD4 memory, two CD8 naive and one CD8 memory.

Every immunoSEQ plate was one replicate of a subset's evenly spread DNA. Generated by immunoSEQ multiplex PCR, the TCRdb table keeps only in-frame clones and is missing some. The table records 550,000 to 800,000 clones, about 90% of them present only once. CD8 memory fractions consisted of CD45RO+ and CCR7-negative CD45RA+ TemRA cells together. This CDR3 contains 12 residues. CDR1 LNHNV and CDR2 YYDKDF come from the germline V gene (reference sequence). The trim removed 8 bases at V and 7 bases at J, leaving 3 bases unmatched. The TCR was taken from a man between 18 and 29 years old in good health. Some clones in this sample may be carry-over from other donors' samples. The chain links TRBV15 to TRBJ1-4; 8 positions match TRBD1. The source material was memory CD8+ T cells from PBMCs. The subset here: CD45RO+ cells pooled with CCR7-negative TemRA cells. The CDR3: CATGQGAEKLFF. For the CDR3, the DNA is TGTGCCACCGGGCAGGGGGCTGAAAAACTGTTTTTT.